Each of the 13 T cell receptor beta chains below was sequenced from the same sample in a study of cytomegalovirus exposure and HLA in healthy donors (dated by TCRdb to between 2016 and 2019). Libraries were constructed by the immunoSEQ multiplex PCR assay. A mixture of 60 forward primers for TCR Vbeta segments and 13 reverse primers for TCR Jbeta segments was used in the multiplex PCR. The immuneACCESS repertoire file appears here via TCRdb, limited to in-frame rearrangements. These files lack a portion of the clones; in checked studies, under half of the deficit traces to unresolved V genes, and the cause of the others is not known. In this sample the table shows 150,000 to 200,000 clones, 75% to 90% of which occur a single time. 1.6% of the sample belongs to the ten largest clones. Material: PBMCs. The receptors were gathered from a man in his fifties or sixties in good health and CMV-seronegative.

This clone was seen only once. The chain carries TRBV28 and TRBJ2-5; 9 nucleotides match TRBD2. CDR1 MDHEN and CDR2 SYDVKM come from the germline V gene. The CDR3 consists of 14 residues. V lost 8 bases and J lost 5; bases outside the gene matches: 9. CDR3 sequence: CASLAGGPGETQYF. CDR3 DNA sequence: TGTGCCAGCCTCGCGGGGGGGCCAGGGGAGACCCAGTACTTC.

V is TRBV9 and J is TRBJ2-5, with D possibly TRBD1 on 6 matching bases. CDR3 length equals 15 residues. Germline V gene data show CDR1 as SGDLS and CDR2 as YYNGEE. Trimming pared 2 bases from V and 2 bases from J, leaving 13 bases between. The CDR3 DNA reads as TGTGCCAGCAGCGTTGGGACATCTCCTCAAGAGACCCAGTACTTC. Translating gives CASSVGTSPQETQYF.

The chain uses TRBV18 and TRBJ1-1; D is unclear. This CDR3 region has 19 residues. The germline CDR1 and CDR2 sequences are KGHSH and LQKENI. The ends were cut back, 1 base at V and 3 bases at J, with 24 bases in the middle. CDR3 in amino acids: CASSPRGLVIGSHYTEAFF. For the CDR3, the DNA is TGTGCCAGCTCACCACGCGGGCTGGTCATAGGAAGCCATTACACTGAAGCTTTCTTT.

The V and J genes are TRBV7-9 and TRBJ2-5, with D uncertain. Germline values: CDR1 SEHNR, CDR2 FQNEAQ (reference sequence). Trimming took 2 bases from V and 1 from J, leaving 5 bases between them. CDR3 length: 13 amino acids. The CDR3 reads CASSLPPQETQYF. Written as DNA, the CDR3 is TGTGCCAGCAGCTTACCTCCCCAAGAGACCCAGTACTTC.

The chain employs TRBV18 and TRBJ2-3, with 10 positions matching TRBD1. Germline CDR1 is KGHSH and CDR2 is LQKENI. The junction had 3 bases not matched to a gene; V was cut back by 0 bases and J by 6 bases. The CDR3 contains 15 residues. The CDR3 loop reads CASSPPTGGDDTQYF. CDR3 sequence (DNA): TGTGCCAGCTCACCACCGACAGGGGGCGATGATACGCAGTATTTT. The full variable domain, in which reference TRBV18 and TRBJ2-3 provide the parts outside the CDR3, is NAGVMQNPRHLVRRRGQEARLRCSPMKGHSHVYWYRQLPEEGLKFMVYLQKENIIDESGMPKERFSAEFPKEGPSILRIQQVVRGDSAAYFCASSPPTGGDDTQYFGPGTRLTVL.

The chain couples TRBV19 to TRBJ1-5; possible D gene TRBD1, 5 bases. V lost 3 bases and J lost 2, with 11 bases in between. Looked up from germline, CDR1 is LNHDA and CDR2 is SQIVND (reference sequence). CDR3 size: 15 residues. CDR3: CASSIHRLGNQPQHF. The DNA for the CDR3 is TGTGCCAGTAGTATCCACAGGCTGGGCAATCAGCCCCAGCATTTT.

This chain joins TRBV5-8 and TRBJ2-5, with TRBD2 identical over 11 bases. There are 15 residues in the CDR3. In germline, CDR1 is SGHTS, CDR2 YDEGEE. V lost 4 bases and J lost 2; bases outside the gene matches: 4. The DNA of the CDR3 is TGTGCCAGCAGCCGACTAGCGGGGTTGCAAGAGACCCAGTACTTC. It yields the protein CASSRLAGLQETQYF. Full variable domain (remainder filled in from reference TRBV5-8 and TRBJ2-5): EAGVTQSPTHLIKTRGQQATLRCSPISGHTSVYWYQQALGLGLQFLLWYDEGEERNRGNFPPRFSGRQFPNYSSELNVNALELEDSALYLCASSRLAGLQETQYFGPGTRLLVL.

This clone was seen a few times. The chain joins TRBV30 to TRBJ1-4; 8 positions agree with TRBD1. The germline gives CDR1 GTSNPN, CDR2 SVGIG (reference sequence). V lost 2 bases, J lost 8 bases, and 10 bases stayed unmatched. CDR3 size: 15 residues. The CDR3 nucleotides read TGTGCCTGGAGTTTAAGTGGGACAGGAGGCGAAAAACTGTTTTTT. Residues: CAWSLSGTGGEKLFF.

The chain recombines TRBV6-5 with TRBJ2-1; 12 bases line up with TRBD2. The junction had 6 bases not matched to a gene; V was cut back by 4 bases and J by 8 bases. This CDR3 comprises 15 residues. From germline, CDR1 is MNHEY and CDR2 SVGAGI. Here the CDR3 reads CASSSRLAGVDEQFF. The DNA of the CDR3 is TGTGCCAGCAGTTCCCGACTAGCGGGGGTGGATGAGCAGTTCTTC.

CDR3 DNA: TGTGCCAGCAGGCGCTCAGCGGGAGGACAGTCCTCGTACGAGCAGTACTTC. Translated: CASRRSAGGQSSYEQYF. The rearrangement joins TRBV7-2 to TRBJ2-7; TRBD2 agrees at 9 bases. The CDR3 totals 17 residues. After removal of 6 bases from V and 4 bases from J, the junction contained 16 bases not matched to a gene. Germline V CDR1 and CDR2: SGHTA, FQGNSA.

The CDR3 nucleotides are TGTGCCAGCAGCCAAGGACTAGCGGGAGGAACAGATACGCAGTATTTT. The encoded protein is CASSQGLAGGTDTQYF. The V call is TRBV4-2, the J call TRBJ2-3; TRBD2 agrees at 13 bases. Trimming at V came to 1 base and at J to 3 bases, leaving 1 base not matched to a gene. This CDR3 is built from 16 residues. Germline-derived CDR1 and CDR2 are LGHNA and YNFKEQ.

J is TRBJ2-7 and V is TRBV5-1; TRBD1 might be the D (6 bases). CDR1 and CDR2 from the germline V gene are SGHRS and YFSETQ. The ends were cut back, 4 bases at V and 3 bases at J, with 20 bases in the middle. The CDR3 spans 16 residues. CDR3 amino acids: CASSTRPRGNYYEQYF. The CDR3 DNA follows: TGCGCCAGCAGCACGAGGCCGAGGGGGAATTACTACGAGCAGTACTTC.

The rearrangement links TRBV2 to TRBJ1-4, with 7 bases matching TRBD1. Germline CDR1 is SNHLY and CDR2 is FYNNEI. CDR3 size: 13 residues. The ends lost 6 bases at V and 7 bases at J; junction bases unmatched: 5. CDR3 coding DNA: TGTGCCAGCAGCTCAGGGGGTGGTGAAAAACTGTTTTTT. Translated, it gives CASSSGGGEKLFF.